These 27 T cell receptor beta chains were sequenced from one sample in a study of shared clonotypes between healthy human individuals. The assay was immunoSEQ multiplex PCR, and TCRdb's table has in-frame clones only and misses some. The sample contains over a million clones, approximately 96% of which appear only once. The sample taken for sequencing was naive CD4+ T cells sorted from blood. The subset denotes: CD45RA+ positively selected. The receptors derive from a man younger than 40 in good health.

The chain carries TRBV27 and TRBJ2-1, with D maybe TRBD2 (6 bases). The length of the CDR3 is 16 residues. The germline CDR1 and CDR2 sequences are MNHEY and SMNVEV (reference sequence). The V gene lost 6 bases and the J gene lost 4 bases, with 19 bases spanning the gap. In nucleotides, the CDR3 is TGTGCCAGCAGCCCTATCGGGCTCGCGGGGTACAATGAGCAGTTCTTC. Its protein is CASSPIGLAGYNEQFF.

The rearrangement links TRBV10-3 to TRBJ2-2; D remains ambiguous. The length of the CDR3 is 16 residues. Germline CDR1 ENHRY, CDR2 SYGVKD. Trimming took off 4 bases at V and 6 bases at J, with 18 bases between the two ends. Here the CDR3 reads CAISVDTPRSAGELFF. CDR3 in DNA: TGTGCCATCAGTGTCGACACTCCCAGATCGGCCGGGGAGCTGTTTTTT.

CDR3: CASRHAGELFF. The CDR3 DNA sequence: TGTGCCAGTCGGCACGCCGGGGAGCTGTTTTTT. The genes are TRBV6-4 and TRBJ2-2, with D hard to call. V was trimmed by 9 bases and J by 6 bases, leaving 8 bases between them. The V gene's germline CDR1 is MRHNA and CDR2 SNTAGT. The CDR3 is 11 residues long.

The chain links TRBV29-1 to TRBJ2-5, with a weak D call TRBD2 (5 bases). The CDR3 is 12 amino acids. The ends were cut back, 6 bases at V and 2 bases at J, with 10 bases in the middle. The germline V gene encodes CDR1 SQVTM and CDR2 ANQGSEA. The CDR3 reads CSVSREQETQYF. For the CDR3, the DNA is TGCAGCGTAAGTCGGGAACAAGAGACCCAGTACTTC.

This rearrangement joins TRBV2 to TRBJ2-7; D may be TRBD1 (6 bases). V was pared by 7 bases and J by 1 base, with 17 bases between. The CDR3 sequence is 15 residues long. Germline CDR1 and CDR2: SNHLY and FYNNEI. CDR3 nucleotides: TGTGCCAGCATCCCCGGGACATTACCTTCCTACGAGCAGTACTTC. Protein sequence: CASIPGTLPSYEQYF.

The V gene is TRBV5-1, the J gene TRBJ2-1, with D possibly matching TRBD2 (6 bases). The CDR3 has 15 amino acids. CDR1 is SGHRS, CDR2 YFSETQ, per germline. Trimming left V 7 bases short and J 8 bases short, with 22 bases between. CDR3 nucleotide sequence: TGCGCCAGCGCCGGGAGTCCCCCTCGCGGCGATGAGCAGTTCTTC. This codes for CASAGSPPRGDEQFF.

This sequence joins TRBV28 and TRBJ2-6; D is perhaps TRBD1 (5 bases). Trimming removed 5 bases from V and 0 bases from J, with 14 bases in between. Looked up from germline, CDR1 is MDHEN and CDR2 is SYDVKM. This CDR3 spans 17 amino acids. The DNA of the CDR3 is TGTGCCAGCAGTCTTCAAGGGGCGACCTCTGGGGCCAACGTCCTGACTTTC. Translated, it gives CASSLQGATSGANVLTF. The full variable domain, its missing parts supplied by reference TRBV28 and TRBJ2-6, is DVKVTQSSRYLVKRTGEKVFLECVQDMDHENMFWYRQDPGLGLRLIYFSYDVKMKEKGDIPEGYSVSREKKERFSLILESASTNQTSMYLCASSLQGATSGANVLTFGAGSRLTVL.

CDR3 amino acids: CASSKSRDRDREAFF. The CDR3 nucleotides read TGTGCCAGTAGTAAGTCTCGGGACAGGGACCGTGAAGCTTTCTTT. The V call is TRBV19, the J call TRBJ1-1, with 9 bases identical to TRBD1. J lost 7 bases, V lost 4 bases, and 10 bases had no gene match. The CDR3 consists of 15 residues. CDR1 and CDR2 (germline): LNHDA, SQIVND (reference sequence).

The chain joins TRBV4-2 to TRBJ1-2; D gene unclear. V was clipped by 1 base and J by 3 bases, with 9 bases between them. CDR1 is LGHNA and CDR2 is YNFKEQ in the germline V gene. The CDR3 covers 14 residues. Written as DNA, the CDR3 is TGTGCCAGCAGCCAAGTTTCAGCGGACTATGGCTACACCTTC. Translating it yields CASSQVSADYGYTF.

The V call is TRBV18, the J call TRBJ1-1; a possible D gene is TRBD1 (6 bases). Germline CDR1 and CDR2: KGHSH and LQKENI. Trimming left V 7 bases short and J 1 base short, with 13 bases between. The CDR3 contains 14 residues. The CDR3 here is CASLRGQTNTEAFF. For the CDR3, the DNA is TGTGCCAGCTTAAGAGGACAGACGAACACTGAAGCTTTCTTT.

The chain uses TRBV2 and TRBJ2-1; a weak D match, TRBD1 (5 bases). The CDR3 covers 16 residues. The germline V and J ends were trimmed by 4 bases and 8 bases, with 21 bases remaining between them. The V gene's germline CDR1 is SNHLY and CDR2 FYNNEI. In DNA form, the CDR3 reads TGTGCCAGCAGTGCCGAGAAGATGGCAGGGAAATATGAGCAGTTCTTC. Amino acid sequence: CASSAEKMAGKYEQFF.

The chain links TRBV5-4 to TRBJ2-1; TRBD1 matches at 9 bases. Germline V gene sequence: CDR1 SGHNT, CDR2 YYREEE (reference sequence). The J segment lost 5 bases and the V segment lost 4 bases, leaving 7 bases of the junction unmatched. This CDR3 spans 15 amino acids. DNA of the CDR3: TGTGCCAGCAGCCGGCCGGGACAGGGAGACAATGAGCAGTTCTTC. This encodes CASSRPGQGDNEQFF.

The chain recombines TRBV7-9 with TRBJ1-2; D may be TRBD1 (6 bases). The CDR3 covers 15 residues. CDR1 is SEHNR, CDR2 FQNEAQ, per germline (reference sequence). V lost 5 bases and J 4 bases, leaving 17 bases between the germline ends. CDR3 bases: TGTGCCAGCAGCCCCTCGGGAGGGGGAGGCTATGGCTACACCTTC. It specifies CASSPSGGGGYGYTF.

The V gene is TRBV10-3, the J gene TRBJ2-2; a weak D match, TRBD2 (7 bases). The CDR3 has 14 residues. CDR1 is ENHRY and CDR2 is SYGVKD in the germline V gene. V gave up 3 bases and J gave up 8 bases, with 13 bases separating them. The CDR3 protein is CAISDIRGGGELFF. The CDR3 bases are TGTGCCATCAGTGATATCAGGGGAGGGGGGGAGCTGTTTTTT.

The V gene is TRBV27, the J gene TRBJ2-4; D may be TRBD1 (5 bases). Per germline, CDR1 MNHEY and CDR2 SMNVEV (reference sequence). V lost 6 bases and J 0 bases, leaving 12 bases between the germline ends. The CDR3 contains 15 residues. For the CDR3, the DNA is TGTGCCAGCAGGAAGAAGACAGCAGCCAAAAACATTCAGTACTTC. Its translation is CASRKKTAAKNIQYF.

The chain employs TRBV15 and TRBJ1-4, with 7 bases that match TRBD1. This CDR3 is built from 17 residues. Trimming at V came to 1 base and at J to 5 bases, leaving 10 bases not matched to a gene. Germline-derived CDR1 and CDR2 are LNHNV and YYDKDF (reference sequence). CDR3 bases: TGTGCCACCAGCAGAGGTCTCCCAGGGGGGTGGAATGAAAAACTGTTTTTT. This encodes CATSRGLPGGWNEKLFF.

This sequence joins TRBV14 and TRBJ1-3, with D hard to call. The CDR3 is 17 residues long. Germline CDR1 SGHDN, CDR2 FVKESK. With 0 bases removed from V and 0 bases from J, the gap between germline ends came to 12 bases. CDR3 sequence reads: CASSQDLAGISGNTIYF. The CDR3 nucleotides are TGTGCCAGCAGCCAAGATTTGGCTGGGATCTCTGGAAACACCATATATTTT.

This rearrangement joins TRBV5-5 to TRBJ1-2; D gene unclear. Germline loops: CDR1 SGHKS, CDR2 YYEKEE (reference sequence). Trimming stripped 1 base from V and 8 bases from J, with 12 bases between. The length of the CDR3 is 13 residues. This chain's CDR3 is CASSLTYSAGYTF. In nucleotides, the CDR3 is TGTGCCAGCAGCTTGACTTATTCAGCGGGCTACACCTTC.

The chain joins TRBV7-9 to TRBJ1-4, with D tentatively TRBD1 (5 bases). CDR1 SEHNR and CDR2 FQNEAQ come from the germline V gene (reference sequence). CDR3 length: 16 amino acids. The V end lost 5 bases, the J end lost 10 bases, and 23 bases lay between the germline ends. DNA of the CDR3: TGTGCCAGCAGCGTAGACCCGGGGCTTCCGCGAGGAAAACTGTTTTTT. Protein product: CASSVDPGLPRGKLFF.

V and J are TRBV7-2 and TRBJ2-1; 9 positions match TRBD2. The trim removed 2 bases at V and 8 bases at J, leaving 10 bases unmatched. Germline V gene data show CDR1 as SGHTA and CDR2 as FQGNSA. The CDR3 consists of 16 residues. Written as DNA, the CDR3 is TGTGCCAGCAGCTTAAGGGGCGGGAGGGCCGGCGATGAGCAGTTCTTC. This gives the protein CASSLRGGRAGDEQFF.

The CDR3 reads CASSLLGGFPSEQYF. In nucleotides, the CDR3 is TGTGCCAGCAGTCTCCTCGGAGGGTTCCCCTCCGAGCAGTACTTC. This sequence joins TRBV27 and TRBJ2-7; the D gene is possibly TRBD2 (6 bases). From germline, CDR1 is MNHEY and CDR2 SMNVEV (reference sequence). There are 15 residues in the CDR3. With 5 bases removed from V and 6 bases from J, the gap between germline ends came to 20 bases.

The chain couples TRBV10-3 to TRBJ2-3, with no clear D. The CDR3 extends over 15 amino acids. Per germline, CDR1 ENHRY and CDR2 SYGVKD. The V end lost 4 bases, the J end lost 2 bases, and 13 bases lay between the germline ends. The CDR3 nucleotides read TGTGCCATCAGTGCGAATAGGGAATCCACAGATACGCAGTATTTT. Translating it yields CAISANRESTDTQYF.

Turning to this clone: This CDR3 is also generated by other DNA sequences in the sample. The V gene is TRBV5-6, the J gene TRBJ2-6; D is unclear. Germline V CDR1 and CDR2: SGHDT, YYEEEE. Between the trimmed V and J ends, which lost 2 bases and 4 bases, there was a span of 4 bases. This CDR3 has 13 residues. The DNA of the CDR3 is TGTGCCAGCAGCTTAACAGGGGCCAACGTCCTGACTTTC. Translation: CASSLTGANVLTF.

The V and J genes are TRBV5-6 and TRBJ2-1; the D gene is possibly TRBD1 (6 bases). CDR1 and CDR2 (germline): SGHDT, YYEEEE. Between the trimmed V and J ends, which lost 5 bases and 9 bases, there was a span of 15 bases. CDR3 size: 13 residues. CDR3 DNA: TGTGCCAGCAGTCCAAACAGGGTTGGTGAGCAGTTCTTC. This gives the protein CASSPNRVGEQFF.

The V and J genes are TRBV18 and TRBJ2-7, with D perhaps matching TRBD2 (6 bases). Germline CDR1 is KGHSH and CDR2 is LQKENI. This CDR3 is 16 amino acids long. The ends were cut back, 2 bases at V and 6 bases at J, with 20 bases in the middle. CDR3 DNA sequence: TGTGCCAGCTCACCAGTTCTTGGCGGGATAGGTTCCGAGCAGTACTTC. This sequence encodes CASSPVLGGIGSEQYF. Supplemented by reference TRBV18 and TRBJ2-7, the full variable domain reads NAGVMQNPRHLVRRRGQEARLRCSPMKGHSHVYWYRQLPEEGLKFMVYLQKENIIDESGMPKERFSAEFPKEGPSILRIQQVVRGDSAAYFCASSPVLGGIGSEQYFGPGTRLTVT.

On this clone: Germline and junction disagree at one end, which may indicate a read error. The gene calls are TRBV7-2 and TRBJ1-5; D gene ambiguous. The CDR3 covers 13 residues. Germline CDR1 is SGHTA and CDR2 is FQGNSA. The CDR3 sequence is CASSLEWNQPQHF. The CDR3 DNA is TGTGCCAGCAGTTTAGAATGGAATCAGCCCCAGCATTTT.

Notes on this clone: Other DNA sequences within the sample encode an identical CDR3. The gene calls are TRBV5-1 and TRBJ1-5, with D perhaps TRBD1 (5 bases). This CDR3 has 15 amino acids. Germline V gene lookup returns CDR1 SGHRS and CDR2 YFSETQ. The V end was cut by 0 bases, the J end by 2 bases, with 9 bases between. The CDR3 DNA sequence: TGCGCCAGCAGCTTGGGAGGCAGGGGCAATCAGCCCCAGCATTTT. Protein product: CASSLGGRGNQPQHF.